The 10 T cell receptor beta chains listed next were all sequenced from one sample in a study of shared clonotypes between healthy human individuals. The repertoire was sequenced with immunoSEQ multiplex PCR; TCRdb's copy has only in-frame clones and lacks some. Of a few million clones detected, 90% to 95% appear once; the ten largest clones hold under 0.45%. Sequenced material: naive CD4+ T cells from PBMCs. Subset noted: CD45RA+ positively selected. The receptors stem from a man aged 18 to 30 in good health. Some clones in this sample may be carry-over from other donors' samples.

This clone was counted a single time. This chain joins TRBV7-9 and TRBJ1-2, with a tentative D call TRBD1 (6 bases). CDR1 is SEHNR and CDR2 is FQNEAQ in the germline V gene (reference sequence). The CDR3 has 18 residues. The ends were cut back, 4 bases at V and 2 bases at J, with 23 bases in the middle. Written as DNA, the CDR3 is TGTGCCAGCAGCTCTAAGGCAGGGGCCTATCCTTCCAACTATGGCTACACCTTC. Its translation is CASSSKAGAYPSNYGYTF.

This clone was observed a single time. In the same sample, other DNA sequences code for this CDR3. The gene calls are TRBV7-3 and TRBJ2-7, with D possibly matching TRBD1 (5 bases). V lost 1 base and J lost 7, with 11 bases in between. The CDR3 contains 13 residues. The germline gives CDR1 SGHTA, CDR2 FQGTGA. The CDR3 region has the DNA TGTGCCAGCAGCTTAAATGCAGGGTATGAGCAGTACTTC. This sequence encodes CASSLNAGYEQYF.

The chain combines TRBV25-1 with TRBJ1-1, with a possible D match to TRBD1 (5 bases). The CDR3 covers 15 residues. Trimming took off 6 bases at V and 1 base at J, with 15 bases between the two ends. Germline CDR1 and CDR2: MGHDK and SYGVNS. DNA for the CDR3: TGTGCCAGCAGGCCCGATCGGGGGGAGAACACTGAAGCTTTCTTT. This gives the protein CASRPDRGENTEAFF.

The CDR3 here is CASSPGQGPDTEAFF. The CDR3, as DNA: TGTGCCAGCAGCCCCGGACAGGGTCCGGACACTGAAGCTTTCTTT. The chain recombines TRBV9 with TRBJ1-1; 8 nucleotides align to TRBD1. V shed 4 bases, J shed 3 bases, and the junction held 8 bases outside the gene matches. The CDR3 consists of 15 residues. In germline, CDR1 is SGDLS, CDR2 YYNGEE.

As for this clone: The same CDR3 is also encoded by other DNA sequences in this sample. The chain uses TRBV5-6 and TRBJ1-1; no firm D call. From germline, CDR1 is SGHDT and CDR2 YYEEEE. The V end was cut by 0 bases, the J end by 4 bases, with 1 base between. The CDR3 runs to 11 residues. CDR3 sequence (DNA): TGTGCCAGCAGCTTGGGCACTGAAGCTTTCTTT. As protein: CASSLGTEAFF.

This rearrangement joins TRBV11-3 to TRBJ2-2; possible D gene TRBD1, 5 bases. V was trimmed by 5 bases and J by 8 bases, leaving 15 bases between them. The CDR3 contains 14 residues. Germline CDR1 and CDR2: SGHNT and YENEEA. CDR3: CASSPRQTIGELFF. As DNA, the CDR3 is TGTGCCAGCAGCCCGCGACAGACCATTGGGGAGCTGTTTTTT.

With regard to this clone: Distinct nucleotide sequences in the sample also encode this CDR3. The V call is TRBV7-3, the J call TRBJ2-3; D is unresolved. Germline values: CDR1 SGHTA, CDR2 FQGTGA. The CDR3 length is 11 residues. The germline V and J ends were trimmed by 5 bases and 4 bases, with 4 bases remaining between them. CDR3: CASSQSDTQYF. The DNA for the CDR3 is TGTGCCAGCAGCCAATCAGATACGCAGTATTTT. Combining the CDR3 with reference TRBV7-3 and TRBJ2-3 gives the whole variable domain GAGVSQTPSNKVTEKGKYVELRCDPISGHTALYWYRQSLGQGPEFLIYFQGTGAADDSGLPNDRFFAVRPEGSVSTLKIQRTERGDSAVYLCASSQSDTQYFGPGTRLTVL.

The rearrangement uses TRBV18 and TRBJ1-5, with D possibly being TRBD1 (5 bases). The germline V gene encodes CDR1 KGHSH and CDR2 LQKENI. Trimming left V 4 bases short and J 0 bases short, with 31 bases between. CDR3 length: 22 amino acids. The DNA for the CDR3 is TGTGCCAGCTCACTGACGGGGACGGGATCTCAAGGCGCGTTATATAGCAATCAGCCCCAGCATTTT. Protein: CASSLTGTGSQGALYSNQPQHF.

The V gene is TRBV18, the J gene TRBJ2-7; the D gene is possibly TRBD1 (5 bases). Trimming shortened V by 3 bases and J by 8 bases, and 23 bases separated the two germline ends. CDR1 and CDR2 from the germline V gene are KGHSH and LQKENI. The length of the CDR3 is 16 residues. CDR3 sequence: CASSPNQGKIPTKQYF. Written as DNA, the CDR3 is TGTGCCAGCTCACCCAACCAGGGCAAAATCCCTACGAAGCAGTACTTC.

The rearrangement joins TRBV30 to TRBJ1-5, with D uncertain. Germline V gives CDR1 GTSNPN, CDR2 SVGIG (reference sequence). CDR3 size: 13 residues. With 1 base removed from V and 1 base from J, the gap between germline ends came to 5 bases. CDR3 protein: CAWSGVSNQPQHF. CDR3 nucleotides: TGTGCCTGGAGTGGGGTGAGCAATCAGCCCCAGCATTTT.